The source of this T cell receptor beta chain is a study of blood T cell repertoires in COVID-19. Study information: The study drew acute and convalescent COVID-19 samples from the United States, Italy and Spain. T cells, B-cell-depleted T cells, or PBMCs provided the cDNA or gDNA that served as material.

Seattle enrolled patients during active infection and tracked them longitudinally. Assay used: immunoSEQ multiplex PCR; TCRdb lists only in-frame clones, some missing. The sample holds about 38,000 clones, roughly 70% seen once. This CDR3 is built from 13 residues. V shed 3 bases, J shed 4 bases, and the junction held 5 bases outside the gene matches. Germline V lookup: CDR1 SQVTM, CDR2 ANQGSEA. The sample comprised peripheral blood. V usage is TRBV29-1 and J usage is TRBJ2-7; 8 bases match TRBD2. This sequence originates from an older man with COVID-19, enrolled during active disease. The CDR3 nucleotides are TGCAGCGTTGAGTCAGCGGGAGCATACGAGCAGTACTTC. Translating gives CSVESAGAYEQYF.